A single sample is the source of the 9 T cell receptor beta chains below, sequenced in a study of CD8+ T cells in alopecia areata (dated 2018 in TCRdb). The library relied on the immunoSEQ multiplex PCR assay. For TCR sequencing, RNA was extracted from every sample and reverse transcribed into cDNA to serve as template. The clones in this table, taken by TCRdb from immuneACCESS, are in-frame only. Not every clone is retained; where verified, under half of the shortfall comes from an unresolved V gene, and the cause of the rest is unknown. For this sample there are 150,000 to 200,000 clones; under 80% appear just once. About 1.3% of the sample is in the top ten clones. Taken with the paper, the label for treatment or condition translates to: oral pan-JAK inhibitor, 5-10 mg twice daily. The sequenced sample was CD4+ T cells sorted from blood, obtained around week 50, from a patient treated with tofacitinib. These receptors all stem from a human donor with alopecia areata.

The chain links TRBV29-1 to TRBJ2-5; D is tentatively TRBD1 or TRBD2 (5 bases each). V shed 4 bases and J shed 4 bases, with 13 bases lying between them. The germline V gene encodes CDR1 SQVTM and CDR2 ANQGSEA. The CDR3 totals 13 residues. The CDR3 DNA sequence: TGCAGCGTTGTAGCCCCGGGGCGAGAGACCCAGTACTTC. Residues: CSVVAPGRETQYF.

The chain uses TRBV25-1 and TRBJ2-2; D gene uncertain. CDR3 length: 14 amino acids. V was cut by 2 bases and J by 6 bases, with 10 bases left in between. Per the germline V gene, CDR1 is MGHDK and CDR2 is SYGVNS. CDR3 amino acids: CASSEHGSAGELFF. As DNA, the CDR3 is TGTGCCAGCAGTGAACATGGTTCCGCCGGGGAGCTGTTTTTT.

In nucleotides, the CDR3 is TGTGCCAGTAAACGTAAAGGACTATCGGAGACCAGATACGAGCAGTACTTC. It codes for CASKRKGLSETRYEQYF. The gene calls are TRBV2 and TRBJ2-7, with TRBD2 as a possible D gene (6 bases). Trimming removed 9 bases at V and 4 bases at J, with 28 bases between. Germline CDR1 reads SNHLY; CDR2 reads FYNNEI. This CDR3 contains 17 residues.

This chain uses TRBV29-1 with TRBJ1-4; 9 bases are a match to TRBD1. The CDR3 runs 16 residues. Germline loops: CDR1 SQVTM, CDR2 ANQGSEA. J was trimmed by 3 bases and V by 7 bases; bases with no gene match: 12. The CDR3 sequence: CSARGTGTIANEKLFF. CDR3 sequence (DNA): TGCAGCGCCCGAGGGACAGGGACGATCGCTAATGAAAAACTGTTTTTT.

V is TRBV5-6 and J is TRBJ2-1, with a weak D call TRBD1 (5 bases). The CDR3 length is 13 residues. Trimming removed 1 base at V and 12 bases at J, with 14 bases between. Germline CDR1 and CDR2: SGHDT and YYEEEE. CDR3 residues: CASSLRGGSLQFF. The CDR3 region has the DNA TGTGCCAGCAGCTTGAGGGGCGGTTCTTTGCAGTTCTTC. Using reference TRBV5-6 and TRBJ2-1 for the parts outside the CDR3, the full variable domain is DAGVTQSPTHLIKTRGQQVTLRCSPKSGHDTVSWYQQALGQGPQFIFQYYEEEERQRGNFPDRFSGHQFPNYSSELNVNALLLGDSALYLCASSLRGGSLQFFGPGTRLTVL.

The chain is built from TRBV25-1 and TRBJ1-2; D might be TRBD1 (6 bases). The CDR3 sequence is 12 residues long. Deletions cut 8 bases from V and 4 bases from J, with 11 bases between. From germline, CDR1 is MGHDK and CDR2 SYGVNS. This CDR3 is CASAGQTYGYTF. In DNA, the CDR3 is TGTGCCAGCGCAGGACAGACCTATGGCTACACCTTC.

About this clone itself: Additional DNA sequences in this sample encode the identical CDR3. The rearrangement uses TRBV6-5 and TRBJ1-5; tentatively, D is TRBD1 (6 bases). The CDR3 length is 13 residues. Germline CDR1 is MNHEY and CDR2 is SVGAGI. V lost 5 bases and J lost 3, with 8 bases in between. The CDR3 nucleotides read TGTGCCAGCAGTAGGACAGTCAATCAGCCCCAGCATTTT. Translating gives CASSRTVNQPQHF.

This chain joins TRBV11-2 and TRBJ2-7; D possibly corresponds to TRBD1 (7 bases). Trimming left V 4 bases short and J 9 bases short, with 16 bases between. CDR3 length: 13 residues. The germline CDR1 and CDR2 sequences are SGHAT and FQNNGV. This CDR3 is CASSSQGGLPQYF. Written as DNA, the CDR3 is TGTGCCAGCAGCTCCCAGGGGGGTCTCCCGCAGTACTTC.

CDR3 nucleotide sequence: TGTGCCAGCAGTGTAGATCCATTATCCTACGAGCAGTACTTC. Translating gives CASSVDPLSYEQYF. The rearrangement links TRBV2 to TRBJ2-7, with D uncertain. V was cut by 4 bases and J by 1 base, with 11 bases left in between. CDR1 SNHLY and CDR2 FYNNEI come from the germline V gene. CDR3 length: 14 residues.